A selection of T cell receptor beta chains follows, all from one sample in a study of blood T cell repertoires in COVID-19. Profiling relied on immunoSEQ multiplex PCR, and the TCRdb table lists in-frame clones only, not all of them. Among about 260,000 clones listed, around 84% were seen once. Material for sequencing was PBMCs or T cells enriched from blood (not recorded which). The source is a man aged 30-40 years with acute COVID-19. The CDR3 runs from the conserved cysteine through the conserved F or W. Each record gives: clone size, V gene, D gene, J gene, CDR3 protein, CDR3 DNA. The D gene is left open where the match is weak. Clone size is given for some rows only: seen once, a few or many times, or a class if the clone is expanded.

>-|TRBV9|-|TRBJ1-1
CASSEGQNTEAFF
TGTGCCAGCAGCGAAGGACAGAACACTGAAGCTTTCTTT
>-|TRBV27|-|TRBJ1-2
CASSFRGYGYTF
TGTGCCAGCAGCTTTCGGGGTTATGGCTACACCTTC
>-|TRBV5-4|TRBD1|TRBJ2-3
CASSLAGQTRTDTQYF
TGTGCCAGCAGCTTGGCGGGACAGACCCGCACAGATACGCAGTATTTT
>-|TRBV6-5|TRBD1|TRBJ1-2
CASSQTTGYHGYTF
TGTGCCAGCAGTCAGACGACAGGGTACCACGGCTACACCTTC
>-|TRBV18|TRBD1|TRBJ1-4
CASSPPGNRGNEKLFF
TGTGCCAGCTCACCACCGGGCAACAGGGGCAATGAAAAACTGTTTTTT
>-|TRBV7-8|-|TRBJ1-1
CASSSTGIRQTEAFF
TGTGCCAGCAGCTCAACAGGGATCAGGCAGACTGAAGCTTTCTTT
>-|TRBV6-5|-|TRBJ1-1
CASWGQLGTEAFF
TGTGCCAGCTGGGGGCAGTTGGGGACTGAAGCTTTCTTT
>-|TRBV19|-|TRBJ2-3
CASTPTSTDTQYF
TGTGCCAGTACCCCGACTAGCACAGATACGCAGTATTTT
>once|TRBV11-2|-|TRBJ2-1
CASSLGRRLGYNEQFF
TGTGCCAGCAGCTTAGGTAGGAGGCTTGGCTACAATGAGCAGTTCTTC
>-|TRBV5-4|-|TRBJ2-1
CASSYRVSAYNEQFF
TGTGCCAGCAGCTACAGGGTATCCGCTTACAATGAGCAGTTCTTC
>once|TRBV15|-|TRBJ2-1
CATSRDRDEQFF
TGTGCCACCAGCAGAGATCGCGATGAGCAGTTCTTC
>-|TRBV29-1|-|TRBJ1-3
CSVEVTRGIGNTIYF
TGCAGCGTTGAAGTGACGAGAGGGATTGGAAACACCATATATTTT
>-|TRBV18|-|TRBJ1-1
CASSRPSTNTEAFF
TGTGCCAGCTCACGCCCTTCGACAAACACTGAAGCTTTCTTT
>-|TRBV9|-|TRBJ2-2
CASSVHQPSTGELFF
TGTGCCAGCAGCGTACATCAACCCAGCACCGGGGAGCTGTTTTTT
>-|TRBV30|TRBD2|TRBJ2-1
CAWSETGTSFYNEQFF
TGTGCCTGGAGTGAGACCGGGACTAGCTTCTACAATGAGCAGTTCTTC
>-|TRBV4-3|TRBD1|TRBJ2-1
CASSQVGTGSYNEQFF
TGCGCCAGCAGCCAAGTCGGGACAGGTTCCTACAATGAGCAGTTCTTC
>-|TRBV28|-|TRBJ2-5
CASSLPLTAQETQYF
TGTGCCAGCAGTTTACCCCTGACAGCACAAGAGACCCAGTACTTC
>-|TRBV2|-|TRBJ2-1
CASSEARYNEQFF
TGTGCCAGCAGTGAAGCCAGATACAATGAGCAGTTCTTC
>-|TRBV14|-|TRBJ2-2
CASSRASNTGELFF
TGTGCCAGCAGCCGGGCCAGTAACACCGGGGAGCTGTTTTTT
>-|TRBV2|TRBD1|TRBJ2-6
CASLGQGMRANVLTF
TGTGCCAGCCTGGGACAGGGGATGAGGGCCAACGTCCTGACTTTC
>-|TRBV27|-|TRBJ2-2
CASSLFSRGPSSAGGQDTTGELFF
TGTGCCAGCAGTTTATTTAGCAGGGGGCCCAGTTCAGCGGGGGGCCAGGATACCACCGGGGAGCTGTTTTTT
>-|TRBV13|TRBD1|TRBJ1-4
CASSRRDRGFEKLFF
TGTGCCAGCAGCCGACGGGACAGGGGATTTGAAAAACTGTTTTTT
>-|TRBV14|TRBD1|TRBJ2-1
CASSRGGTGRNNEQFF
TGTGCCAGCAGCCGTGGGGGGACAGGGCGAAACAATGAGCAGTTCTTC
>-|TRBV6-2/TRBV6-3|-|TRBJ2-2
CASSYDTNTGELFF
TGTGCCAGCAGTTACGACACGAACACCGGGGAGCTGTTTTTT
>-|TRBV3-1/TRBV3-2|-|TRBJ1-1
CASSASAFNTEAFF
TGTGCCAGCAGCGCCAGCGCTTTTAACACTGAAGCTTTCTTT
>-|TRBV7-2|-|TRBJ1-2
CASSLGGVTNYGYTF
TGTGCCAGCAGCTTGGGTGGAGTTACTAACTATGGCTACACCTTC
>-|TRBV19|TRBD1|TRBJ1-5
CASTQGQGRNQPQHF
TGTGCCAGTACACAAGGACAGGGGCGCAATCAGCCCCAGCATTTT
>-|TRBV4-3|-|TRBJ1-6
CASSQAVDRNSPLHF
TGCGCCAGCAGCCAAGCGGTGGACAGAAATTCACCCCTCCACTTT
>-|TRBV19|-|TRBJ2-2
CASSIVPRGGPGELFF
TGTGCCAGTAGTATAGTTCCGCGGGGTGGTCCCGGGGAGCTGTTTTTT
>-|TRBV19|TRBD2|TRBJ2-2
CASRLAGGGELFF
TGTGCCAGTAGACTAGCGGGAGGCGGGGAGCTGTTTTTT
>-|TRBV18|TRBD1|TRBJ1-1
CASRDSTITEAFF
TGTGCCAGCCGGGACAGCACAATCACTGAAGCTTTCTTT
>-|TRBV7-8|-|TRBJ1-1
CASSSITPPSTEAFF
TGTGCCAGCAGCTCTATTACCCCGCCGAGCACTGAAGCTTTCTTT
>-|TRBV20-1|-|TRBJ1-5
CSASDNQPQHF
TGCAGTGCTTCAGATAATCAGCCCCAGCATTTT
>-|TRBV4-3|-|TRBJ1-5
CASSQGFGSNSNQPQHF
TGCGCCAGCAGCCAAGGTTTTGGGAGTAATAGCAATCAGCCCCAGCATTTT
>-|TRBV7-9|TRBD1|TRBJ2-3
CASSLQDRGGNTQYF
TGTGCCAGCAGCTTACAGGACAGGGGGGGGAATACGCAGTATTTT
>-|TRBV5-1|-|TRBJ1-1
CASSDPTGSAGKNAEAFF
TGCGCCAGCAGCGACCCAACAGGGAGCGCGGGTAAAAACGCTGAAGCTTTCTTT
>-|TRBV23-1|-|TRBJ2-5
CARVDTEGDQETQYF
TGCGCCAGGGTGGATACAGAGGGAGACCAAGAGACCCAGTACTTC